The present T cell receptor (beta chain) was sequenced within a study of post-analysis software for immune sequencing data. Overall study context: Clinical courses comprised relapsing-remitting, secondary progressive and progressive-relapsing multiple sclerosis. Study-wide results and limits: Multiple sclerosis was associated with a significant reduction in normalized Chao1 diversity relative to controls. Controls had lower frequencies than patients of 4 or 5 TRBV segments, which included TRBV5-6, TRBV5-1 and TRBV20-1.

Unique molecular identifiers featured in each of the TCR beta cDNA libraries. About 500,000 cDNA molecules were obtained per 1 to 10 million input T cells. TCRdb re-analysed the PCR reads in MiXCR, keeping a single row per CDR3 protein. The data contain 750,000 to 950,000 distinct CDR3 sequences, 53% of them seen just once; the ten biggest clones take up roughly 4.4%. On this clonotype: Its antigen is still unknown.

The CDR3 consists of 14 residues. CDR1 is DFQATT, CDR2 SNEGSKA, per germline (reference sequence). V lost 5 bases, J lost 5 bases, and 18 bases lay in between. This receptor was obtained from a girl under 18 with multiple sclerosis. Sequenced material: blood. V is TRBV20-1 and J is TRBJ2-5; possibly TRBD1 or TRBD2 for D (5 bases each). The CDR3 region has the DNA TGCAGTGCTGATGGGGGAGCGGTTGGGGAGACCCAGTACTTC. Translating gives CSADGGAVGETQYF.